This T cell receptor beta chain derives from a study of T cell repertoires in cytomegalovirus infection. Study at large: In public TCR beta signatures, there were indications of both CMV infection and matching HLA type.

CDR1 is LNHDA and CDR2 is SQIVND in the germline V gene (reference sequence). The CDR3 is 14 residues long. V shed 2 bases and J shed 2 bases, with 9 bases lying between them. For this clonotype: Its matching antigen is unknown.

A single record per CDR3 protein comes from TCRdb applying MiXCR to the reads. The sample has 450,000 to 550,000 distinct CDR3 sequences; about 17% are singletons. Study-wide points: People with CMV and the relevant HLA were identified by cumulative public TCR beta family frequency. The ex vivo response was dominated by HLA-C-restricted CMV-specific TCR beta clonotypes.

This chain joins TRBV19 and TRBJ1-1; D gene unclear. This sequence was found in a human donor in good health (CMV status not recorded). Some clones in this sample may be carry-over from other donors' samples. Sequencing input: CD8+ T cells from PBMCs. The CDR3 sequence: CASSIIGLNTEAFF. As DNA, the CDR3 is TGTGCCAGTAGTATAATCGGATTAAACACTGAAGCTTTCTTT.